The source of this TCR beta chain is a study of blood T cells in healthy people across ages. Note on this clonotype: Antigen unknown.

There are 13 residues in the CDR3. Germline lookup yields CDR1 SNHLY and CDR2 FYNNEI. Next came a second PCR, run for about 6 to 11 cycles, which used a sample-barcoded 5' primer along with a J-beta primer mix. Each TCR beta cDNA got a 12-nucleotide random molecular identifier. TCRdb itself ran the 5' RACE reads through MiXCR, one entry per CDR3 protein. The sample contains fewer than 1,200,000 distinct CDR3 sequences, 25% of which appear only once. With each sample, at least 5 micrograms of total RNA were extracted. Study-level points and caveats: Among long-lived donors, naive CD4+ cells were more numerous and diversity higher than in aged donors. A roughly linear age-dependent decrease characterized TCR beta diversity per million T cells.

Another study also made use of these data, one on T cells of mothers and their children.

The chain combines TRBV2 with TRBJ2-1; weak D call: TRBD2 (6 bases). The specimen sequenced was blood. The sequence derives from a girl between 2 and 10 years old in good health. The chain's CDR3 is CSWATSSYNEQFF. In nucleotides, the CDR3 is TGTTCATGGGCGACTAGCTCCTACAATGAGCAGTTCTTC.